This T cell receptor beta chain emerged from a study of beta chain features in type 1 diabetes. Study-level information: Patients were similar to healthy donors in age and gender (as well as in cell yields). Points from the study as a whole: Shortening of TCRB CDR3s, moderate but significant, appeared in all four CD4+ subsets of Type 1 diabetes patients. Whether HLA type influences TCRB rearrangement remained unresolved here.

Concerning this clone itself: Its antigen is still unknown.

Expressed TCRB transcripts were sequenced because the entire RNA isolate underwent reverse transcription. The assay was immunoSEQ multiplex PCR, and TCRdb's table has in-frame clones only and misses some. The repertoire holds a few hundred thousand clones, with 9.5% to 10% as singletons. CD45RO/CCR7/CD25/CD127/CD95/CD27 sorting isolated CD4+ naive, central memory, regulatory and stem cell-like memory cells. Every sorted population was more than 95% pure. The germline V gene encodes CDR1 MNHEY and CDR2 SMNVEV (reference sequence). There are 14 residues in the CDR3. The germline V and J ends were trimmed by 0 bases and 3 bases, with 8 bases remaining between them.

J is TRBJ1-2 and V is TRBV27, with D hard to call. The sequenced sample was central memory CD4+ T cells from blood. The receptor was derived from a man younger than 40 with type 1 diabetes. The CDR3 spells CASSLSWGDYGYTF. The CDR3 region has the DNA TGTGCCAGCAGTTTATCGTGGGGAGACTATGGCTACACCTTC.